This TCR beta chain is from a study of T-cell reconstitution after alpha-beta-depleted transplantation in children. Study conclusions and caveats: At one year after transplant, newly produced T cells mostly accounted for T-cell counts and diversity. Reportedly, roughly two months post-transplant, alpha-beta T cells arose from several hundred expanded graft clones.

Unique molecular identifiers were incorporated into the prepared TCRbeta library. TCRdb reprocessed the PCR reads via MiXCR and lists one record per CDR3 protein. The top ten clones hold 9.1% of a sample with around 300,000 distinct CDR3 sequences, 6.5% to 9% of them seen once. Germline lookup yields CDR1 SGHDT and CDR2 YYEEEE. The length of the CDR3 is 16 residues. V dropped 0 bases and J dropped 3; count of bases not matched to a gene: 6. This clonotype was found many times. Its target is not known. This specimen was peripheral blood, taken 360 days after TCRalphabeta/CD19-depleted stem cell transplant. The TCR sequence derives from a female patient younger than 10 who had a stem cell transplant for Fanconi anemia, so the T cells may come from the graft donor. The gene calls are TRBV5-6 and TRBJ1-2, with 9 bases that match TRBD1. The CDR3: CASSLAVQGAYYGYTF. CDR3 nucleotide sequence: TGTGCCAGCAGCTTGGCCGTACAGGGGGCTTACTATGGCTACACCTTC.